These 8 T cell receptor beta chains came from one sample sequenced in a study of cytomegalovirus exposure and HLA in healthy donors. 13 Jbeta primers and 60 Vbeta primers were used for the PCR. Measured with immunoSEQ multiplex PCR; TCRdb has only the in-frame clones, and not every one. Of 180,000 or so clones listed, approximately 85% are singletons. Sequenced input: PBMCs. These receptors all stem from a man younger than 35 in good health and CMV-seropositive.

The chain couples TRBV9 to TRBJ1-2; 7 bases map to TRBD1. Germline CDR1 is SGDLS and CDR2 is YYNGEE. This CDR3 region has 12 residues. With 4 bases clipped from V and 8 bases from J, the junction kept 5 bases outside the gene matches. In nucleotides, the CDR3 is TGTGCCAGCAGCCCAGACAGGGTCGGCTACACCTTC. Translated: CASSPDRVGYTF.

For the CDR3, the DNA is TGTGCCATCAGTGACGCAGGGAAGGGCACCGGGGAGCTGTTTTTT. This sequence encodes CAISDAGKGTGELFF. This chain joins TRBV10-3 and TRBJ2-2; D is perhaps TRBD1 (5 bases). CDR1 is ENHRY and CDR2 is SYGVKD in the germline V gene. This CDR3 is built from 15 residues. The V end was cut by 3 bases, the J end by 4 bases, with 12 bases between.

The chain combines TRBV2 with TRBJ2-7, with D possibly matching TRBD1 (6 bases). This CDR3 region has 15 residues. The germline CDR1 and CDR2 sequences are SNHLY and FYNNEI. Deletions cut 10 bases from V and 7 bases from J, with 26 bases between. Here the CDR3 DNA reads TGTGCCAACTCCCCAGGGGAGCTTCTATTGGGGGAGCAGTACTTC. Translating gives CANSPGELLLGEQYF.

A single count supports this clone. The gene calls are TRBV6-1 and TRBJ1-2, with 8 positions matching TRBD1. This CDR3 region has 15 residues. CDR1 MNHNS and CDR2 SASEGT come from the germline V gene. The V segment lost 6 bases and the J segment 2 bases; nucleotides outside the gene matches: 8. The DNA for the CDR3 is TGTGCCAGCAGCGTAAGGGACAGGACAAACTATGGCTACACCTTC. Translating gives CASSVRDRTNYGYTF.

This clone has only one observation. This rearrangement joins TRBV25-1 to TRBJ1-6; tentatively, D is TRBD1 (5 bases). The germline CDR1 and CDR2 sequences are MGHDK and SYGVNS. The germline V and J ends were trimmed by 2 bases and 4 bases, with 9 bases remaining between them. The CDR3 covers 15 residues. The CDR3 nucleotides read TGTGCCAGCAGTGAAATGGGGCATTATAATTCACCCCTCCACTTT. It encodes CASSEMGHYNSPLHF. The whole variable domain, filled in from reference TRBV25-1 and TRBJ1-6, reads EADIYQTPRYLVIGTGKKITLECSQTMGHDKMYWYQQDPGMELHLIHYSYGVNSTEKGDLSSESTVSRIRTEHFPLTLESARPSHTSQYLCASSEMGHYNSPLHFGNGTRLTVT.

The rearrangement uses TRBV7-8 and TRBJ2-1; 10 bases are a match to TRBD1. The V and J ends lost 5 bases and 6 bases, in that order; junction bases with no gene match: 13. CDR3 length equals 17 residues. Germline CDR1 and CDR2: SGHVS and FQNEAQ. CDR3 in amino acids: CASSAADRGLPGNEQFF. The DNA for the CDR3 is TGTGCCAGCAGCGCGGCCGACAGGGGGCTGCCCGGCAATGAGCAGTTCTTC.

The chain carries TRBV10-1 and TRBJ2-3, with 11 positions matching TRBD2. This CDR3 region has 16 residues. Germline trimming cut 1 base from V and 2 bases from J; bases unmatched to any gene: 2. Germline loops: CDR1 WNHNN, CDR2 SYGVQD (reference sequence). CDR3 in DNA: TGCGCCAGCAGTGAGTTTAGCGGGGGGGCCACAGATACGCAGTATTTT. This encodes CASSEFSGGATDTQYF.

This clone turned up a few times. The chain uses TRBV4-1 and TRBJ2-7; D is ambiguous. V lost 0 bases and J 3 bases, leaving 12 bases between the germline ends. This CDR3 comprises 15 residues. Per germline, CDR1 MGHRA and CDR2 YSYEKL. In DNA, the CDR3 is TGCGCCAGCAGCCAAGAGCAACGATCCGGCTACGAGCAGTACTTC. Translating gives CASSQEQRSGYEQYF.